This entry is about one TCR beta chain. Its specificity is unknown. TCRdb re-called the 5' RACE reads with MiXCR, one entry per CDR3 protein. This sample has about 110,000 distinct CDR3 sequences, with 18% found just once. The CDR3 covers 12 residues. V lost 4 bases to trimming and J lost 4 bases, with 9 bases between them. Germline assignment: CDR1 SGHRS and CDR2 YFSETQ. This sample stems from a study of T-cell memory formation after mild COVID-19. Overall study context: Largely donor-specific sequence clusters came from a couple of donors. Findings and caveats of the study: Contracting CD8+ clones were enriched in EMRA, CD4+ mainly in CM and EM.

This chain uses TRBV5-1 with TRBJ2-7; D is unresolved. Sequencing input: PBMCs or a T cell subset sorted from them (not recorded which). The clonotype originates from a man aged 18 to 30 who had mild COVID-19 (a few samples of this study predate the infection). Cell type and time point are not known. The CDR3 loop reads CASSGSLYEQYF. CDR3 in DNA: TGCGCCAGCAGCGGCAGCCTGTACGAGCAGTACTTC.